The present T cell receptor beta chain was sequenced within a study of T cell responses to AZD1222 COVID-19 vaccine. Notes on the study in general: The sample set comprised mostly white British donors with more females, and clonal diversity was possibly underestimated. Only a handful of AZD1222 recipients, six or seven in all, had baseline seropositivity. Sampling captured repertoires only after the peak T cell response. With two AZD1222 doses given, Spike-specific TCR breadth and depth both rose.

TCRdb's copy holds only in-frame clones and misses some; the assay was immunoSEQ multiplex PCR. The sample shows about 39,000 clones, about 90% of them seen only once. The CDR3 loop spans 12 amino acids. V was clipped by 6 bases and J by 4 bases, with 10 bases between them. Worth noting for this clone: As yet, its antigen is unknown. Other nucleotide sequences in the sample specify the same CDR3.

The specimen comprised peripheral blood, sampled 28 days after the second AZD1222 dose. V usage is TRBV12-3 or TRBV12-4 and J usage is TRBJ2-7; tentatively, D is TRBD1 or TRBD2 (5 bases each). This receptor was identified in an adult who received the AZD1222 COVID-19 vaccine. CDR3 nucleotide sequence: TGTGCCAGCAGCCGGGGCCGGTACGAGCAGTACTTC. Protein product: CASSRGRYEQYF.